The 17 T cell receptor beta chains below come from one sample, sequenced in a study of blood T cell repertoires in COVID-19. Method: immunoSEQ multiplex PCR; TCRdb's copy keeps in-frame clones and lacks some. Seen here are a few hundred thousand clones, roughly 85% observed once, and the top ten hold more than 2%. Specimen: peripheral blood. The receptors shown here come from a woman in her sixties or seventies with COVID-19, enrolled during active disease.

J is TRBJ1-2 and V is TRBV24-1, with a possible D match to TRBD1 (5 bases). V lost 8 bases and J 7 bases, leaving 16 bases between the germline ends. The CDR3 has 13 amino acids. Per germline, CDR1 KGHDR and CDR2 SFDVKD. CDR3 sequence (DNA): TGTGCCACCAAGGGCGGAGGGGAGCTTGGCTACACCTTC. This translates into CATKGGGELGYTF.

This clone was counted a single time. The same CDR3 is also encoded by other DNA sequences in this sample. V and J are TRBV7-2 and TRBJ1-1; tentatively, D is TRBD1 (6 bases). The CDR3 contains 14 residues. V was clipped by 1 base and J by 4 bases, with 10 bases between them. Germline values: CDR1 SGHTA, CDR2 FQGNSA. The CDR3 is CASSLGGPGTEAFF. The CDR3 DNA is TGTGCCAGCAGCTTAGGGGGGCCGGGCACTGAAGCTTTCTTT. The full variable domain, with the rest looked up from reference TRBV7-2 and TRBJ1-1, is GAGVSQSPSNKVTEKGKDVELRCDPISGHTALYWYRQSLGQGLEFLIYFQGNSAPDKSGLPSDRFSAERTGGSVSTLTIQRTQQEDSAVYLCASSLGGPGTEAFFGQGTRLTVV.

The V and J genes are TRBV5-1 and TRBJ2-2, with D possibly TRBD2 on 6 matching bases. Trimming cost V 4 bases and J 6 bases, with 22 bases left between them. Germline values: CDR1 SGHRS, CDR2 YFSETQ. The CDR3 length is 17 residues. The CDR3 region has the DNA TGCGCCAGCAGCACACCACCATCTAGCGTCGGGGCCGGGGAGCTGTTTTTT. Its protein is CASSTPPSSVGAGELFF.

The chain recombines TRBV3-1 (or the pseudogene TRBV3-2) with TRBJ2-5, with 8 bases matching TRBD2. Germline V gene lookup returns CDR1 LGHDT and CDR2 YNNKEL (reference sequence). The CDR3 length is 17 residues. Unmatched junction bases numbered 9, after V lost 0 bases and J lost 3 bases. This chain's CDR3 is CASSQERRRREEETQYF. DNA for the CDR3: TGTGCCAGCAGCCAAGAGAGGAGGAGGCGGGAGGAAGAGACCCAGTACTTC.

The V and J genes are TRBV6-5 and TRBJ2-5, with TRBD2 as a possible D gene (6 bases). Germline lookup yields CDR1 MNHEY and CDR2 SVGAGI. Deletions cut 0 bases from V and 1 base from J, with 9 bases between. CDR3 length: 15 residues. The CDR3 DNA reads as TGTGCCAGCAGTTACTCGGGACTTTCCCAAGAGACCCAGTACTTC. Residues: CASSYSGLSQETQYF.

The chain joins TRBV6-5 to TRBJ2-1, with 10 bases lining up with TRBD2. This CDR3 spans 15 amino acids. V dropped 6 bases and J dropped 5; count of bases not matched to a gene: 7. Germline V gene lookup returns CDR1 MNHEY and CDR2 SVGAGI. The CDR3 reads CASRPSGGRNNEQFF. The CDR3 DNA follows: TGTGCCAGCAGACCTAGCGGGGGCCGAAACAATGAGCAGTTCTTC.

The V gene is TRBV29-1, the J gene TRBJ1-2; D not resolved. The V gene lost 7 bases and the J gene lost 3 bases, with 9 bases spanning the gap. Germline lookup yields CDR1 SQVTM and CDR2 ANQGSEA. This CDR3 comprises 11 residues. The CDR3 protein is CSGGEDYGYTF. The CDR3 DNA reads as TGCAGCGGCGGGGAGGACTATGGCTACACCTTC.

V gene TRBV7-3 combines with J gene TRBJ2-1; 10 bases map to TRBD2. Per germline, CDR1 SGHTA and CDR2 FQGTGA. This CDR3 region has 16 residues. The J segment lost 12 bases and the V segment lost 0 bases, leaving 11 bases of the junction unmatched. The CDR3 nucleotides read TGTGCCAGCAGCTTAACAAGGACTAGCGGTGGTGTGGGGCAGTTCTTC. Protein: CASSLTRTSGGVGQFF. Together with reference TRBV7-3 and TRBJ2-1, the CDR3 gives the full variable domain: GAGVSQTPSNKVTEKGKYVELRCDPISGHTALYWYRQSLGQGPEFLIYFQGTGAADDSGLPNDRFFAVRPEGSVSTLKIQRTERGDSAVYLCASSLTRTSGGVGQFFGPGTRLTVL.

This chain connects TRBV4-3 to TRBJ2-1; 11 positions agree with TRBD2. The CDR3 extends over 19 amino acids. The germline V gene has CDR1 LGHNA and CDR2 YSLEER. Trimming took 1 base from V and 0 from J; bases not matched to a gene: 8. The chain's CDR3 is CASSQAEPGLAASYNEQFF. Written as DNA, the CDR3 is TGCGCCAGCAGCCAAGCAGAACCGGGACTAGCGGCCTCCTACAATGAGCAGTTCTTC.

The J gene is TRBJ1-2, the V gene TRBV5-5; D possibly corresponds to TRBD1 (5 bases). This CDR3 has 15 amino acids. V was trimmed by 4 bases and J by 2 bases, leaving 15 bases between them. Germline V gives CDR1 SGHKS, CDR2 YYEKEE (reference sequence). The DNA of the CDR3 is TGTGCCAGCAGCCCCTACGGGGGGGAGAACTATGGCTACACCTTC. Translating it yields CASSPYGGENYGYTF.

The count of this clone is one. The CDR3 reads CASSPGGAADTQYF. CDR3 in DNA: TGTGCCAGCAGCCCGGGGGGGGCCGCAGATACGCAGTATTTT. The V call is TRBV5-6, the J call TRBJ2-3, with 8 nucleotides matching TRBD2. The CDR3 totals 14 residues. The junction had 5 bases not matched to a gene; V was cut back by 4 bases and J by 4 bases. The V gene's germline CDR1 is SGHDT and CDR2 YYEEEE.

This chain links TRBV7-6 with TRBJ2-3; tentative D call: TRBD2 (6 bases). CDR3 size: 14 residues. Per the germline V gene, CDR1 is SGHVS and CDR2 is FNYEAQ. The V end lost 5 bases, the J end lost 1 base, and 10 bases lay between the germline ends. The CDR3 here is CASSPGTRTDTQYF. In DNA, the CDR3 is TGTGCCAGCAGCCCCGGGACTCGCACAGATACGCAGTATTTT.

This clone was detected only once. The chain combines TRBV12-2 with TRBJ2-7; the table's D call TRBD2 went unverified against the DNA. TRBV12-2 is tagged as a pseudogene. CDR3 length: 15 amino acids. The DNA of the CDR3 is TGTGCAAGTCGACTAACTACCCTCGGCCACTACGAGCTGTACTTC. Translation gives CASRLTTLGHYELYF.

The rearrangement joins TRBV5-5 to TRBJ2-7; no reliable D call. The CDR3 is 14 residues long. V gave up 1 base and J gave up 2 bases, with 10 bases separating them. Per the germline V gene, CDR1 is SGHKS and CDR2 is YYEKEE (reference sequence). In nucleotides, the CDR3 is TGTGCCAGCAGCTTGTACAGTCAGACCTACGAGCAGTACTTC. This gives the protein CASSLYSQTYEQYF. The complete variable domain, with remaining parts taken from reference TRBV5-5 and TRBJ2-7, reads DAGVTQSPTHLIKTRGQQVTLRCSPISGHKSVSWYQQVLGQGPQFIFQYYEKEERGRGNFPDRFSARQFPNYSSELNVNALLLGDSALYLCASSLYSQTYEQYFGPGTRLTVT.

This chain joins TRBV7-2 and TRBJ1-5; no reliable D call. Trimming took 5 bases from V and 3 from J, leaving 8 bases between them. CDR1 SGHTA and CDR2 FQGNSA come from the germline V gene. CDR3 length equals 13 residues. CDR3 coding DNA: TGTGCCAGCAGCACAGATTTCAATCAGCCCCAGCATTTT. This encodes CASSTDFNQPQHF.

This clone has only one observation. CDR3 residues: CASSLTEDEQFF. CDR3 bases: TGTGCCAGCAGTTTGACGGAGGATGAGCAGTTCTTC. V and J are TRBV12-3 or TRBV12-4 and TRBJ2-1; D is perhaps TRBD2 (5 bases). This CDR3 comprises 12 residues. Trimming shortened V by 3 bases and J by 8 bases, and 8 bases separated the two germline ends.

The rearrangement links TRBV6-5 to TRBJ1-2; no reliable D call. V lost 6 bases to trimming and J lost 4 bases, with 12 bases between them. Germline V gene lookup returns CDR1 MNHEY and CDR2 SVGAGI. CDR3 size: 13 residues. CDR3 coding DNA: TGTGCCAGCAGAGCATCGGGGAGCTATGGCTACACCTTC. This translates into CASRASGSYGYTF.